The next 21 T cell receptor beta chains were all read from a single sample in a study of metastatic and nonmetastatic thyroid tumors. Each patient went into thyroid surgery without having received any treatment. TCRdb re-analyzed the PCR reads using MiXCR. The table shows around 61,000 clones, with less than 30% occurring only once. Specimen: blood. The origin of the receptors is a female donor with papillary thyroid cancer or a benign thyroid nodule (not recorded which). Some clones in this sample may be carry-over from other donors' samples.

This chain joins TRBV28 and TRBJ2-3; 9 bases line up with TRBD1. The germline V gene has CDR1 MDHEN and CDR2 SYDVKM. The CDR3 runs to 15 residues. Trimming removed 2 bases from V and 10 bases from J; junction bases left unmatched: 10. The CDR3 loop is CASSLTGGAEYSQYF. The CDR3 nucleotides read TGTGCCAGCAGTTTAACAGGGGGCGCTGAGTATTCGCAGTATTTT.

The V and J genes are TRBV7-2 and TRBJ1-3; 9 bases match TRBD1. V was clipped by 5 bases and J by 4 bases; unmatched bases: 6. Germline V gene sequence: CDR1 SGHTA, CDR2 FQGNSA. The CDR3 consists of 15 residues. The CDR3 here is CASSAGTGSGNTIYF. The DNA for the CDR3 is TGTGCCAGCAGCGCCGGGACAGGGTCAGGAAACACCATATATTTT.

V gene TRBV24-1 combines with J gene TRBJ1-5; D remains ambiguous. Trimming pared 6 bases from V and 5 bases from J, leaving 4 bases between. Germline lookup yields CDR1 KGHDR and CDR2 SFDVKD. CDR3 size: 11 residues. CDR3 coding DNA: TGTGCCACCAGTTTAGATCAGCCCCAGCATTTT. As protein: CATSLDQPQHF.

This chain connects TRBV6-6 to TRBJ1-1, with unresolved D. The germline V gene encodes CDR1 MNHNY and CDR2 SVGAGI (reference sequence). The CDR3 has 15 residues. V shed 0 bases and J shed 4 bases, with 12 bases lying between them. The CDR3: CASSYSTTDGTEAFF. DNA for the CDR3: TGTGCCAGCAGTTACTCCACTACTGATGGCACTGAAGCTTTCTTT.

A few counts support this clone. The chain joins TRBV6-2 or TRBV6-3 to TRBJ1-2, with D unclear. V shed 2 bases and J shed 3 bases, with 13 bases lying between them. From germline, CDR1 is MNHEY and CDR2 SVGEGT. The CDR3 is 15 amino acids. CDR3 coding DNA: TGTGCCAGCAGTTACAGTTGGGAACCCTACTATGGCTACACCTTC. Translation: CASSYSWEPYYGYTF.

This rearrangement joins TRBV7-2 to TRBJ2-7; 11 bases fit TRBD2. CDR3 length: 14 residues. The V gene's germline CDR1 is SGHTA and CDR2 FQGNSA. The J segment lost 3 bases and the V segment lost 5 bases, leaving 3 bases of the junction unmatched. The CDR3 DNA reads TGTGCCAGCAGCCGAACTAGCGGGAGCTACGAGCAGTACTTC. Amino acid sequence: CASSRTSGSYEQYF.

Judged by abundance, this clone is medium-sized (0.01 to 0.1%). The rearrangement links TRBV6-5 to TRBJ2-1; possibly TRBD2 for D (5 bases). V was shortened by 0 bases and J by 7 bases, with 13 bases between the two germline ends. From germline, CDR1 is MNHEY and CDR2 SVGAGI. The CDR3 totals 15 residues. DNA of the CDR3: TGTGCCAGCAGTTACTCGGGCGGGCCCTCGAATGAGCAGTTCTTC. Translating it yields CASSYSGGPSNEQFF.

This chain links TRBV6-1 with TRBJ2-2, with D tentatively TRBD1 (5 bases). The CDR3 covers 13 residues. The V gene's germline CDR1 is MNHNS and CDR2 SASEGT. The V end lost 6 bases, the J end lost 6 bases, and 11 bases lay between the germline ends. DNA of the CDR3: TGTGCCAGCAGGGACAACGCGGCCGGGGAGCTGTTTTTT. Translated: CASRDNAAGELFF.

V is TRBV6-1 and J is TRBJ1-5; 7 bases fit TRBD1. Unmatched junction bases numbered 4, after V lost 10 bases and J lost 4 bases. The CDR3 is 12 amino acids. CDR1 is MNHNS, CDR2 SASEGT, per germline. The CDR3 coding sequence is TGTGCCACCGGGGACAGAAATCAGCCCCAGCATTTT. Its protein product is CATGDRNQPQHF.

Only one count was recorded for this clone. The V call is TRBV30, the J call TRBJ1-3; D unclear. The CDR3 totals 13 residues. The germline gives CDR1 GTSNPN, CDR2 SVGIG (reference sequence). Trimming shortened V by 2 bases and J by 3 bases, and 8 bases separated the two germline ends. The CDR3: CAWSSDGGNTIYF. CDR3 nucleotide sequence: TGTGCCTGGAGTTCGGACGGTGGAAACACCATATATTTT.

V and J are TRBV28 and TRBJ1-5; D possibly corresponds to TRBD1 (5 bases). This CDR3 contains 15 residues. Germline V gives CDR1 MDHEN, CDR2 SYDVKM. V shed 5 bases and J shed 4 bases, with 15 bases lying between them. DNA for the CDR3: TGTGCCAGCAGTCCCCTTGGGGCGAGGAATCAGCCCCAGCATTTT. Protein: CASSPLGARNQPQHF. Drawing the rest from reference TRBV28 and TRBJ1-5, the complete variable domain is DVKVTQSSRYLVKRTGEKVFLECVQDMDHENMFWYRQDPGLGLRLIYFSYDVKMKEKGDIPEGYSVSREKKERFSLILESASTNQTSMYLCASSPLGARNQPQHFGDGTRLSIL.

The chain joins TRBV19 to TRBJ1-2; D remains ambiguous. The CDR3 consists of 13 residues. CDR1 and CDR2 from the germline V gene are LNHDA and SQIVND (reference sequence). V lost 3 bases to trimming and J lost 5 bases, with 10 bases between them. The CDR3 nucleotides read TGTGCCAGTAGTATTTGGGGTGATTATGGCTACACCTTC. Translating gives CASSIWGDYGYTF. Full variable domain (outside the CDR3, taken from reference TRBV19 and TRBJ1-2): DGGITQSPKYLFRKEGQNVTLSCEQNLNHDAMYWYRQDPGQGLRLIYYSQIVNDFQKGDIAEGYSVSREKKESFPLTVTSAQKNPTAFYLCASSIWGDYGYTFGSGTRLTVV.

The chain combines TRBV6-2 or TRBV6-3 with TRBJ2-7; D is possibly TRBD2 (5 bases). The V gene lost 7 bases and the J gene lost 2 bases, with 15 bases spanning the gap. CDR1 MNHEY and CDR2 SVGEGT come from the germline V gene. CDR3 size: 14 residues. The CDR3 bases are TGTGCCAGCATCCTCGGCGGGCAGACCTACGAGCAGTACTTC. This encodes CASILGGQTYEQYF.

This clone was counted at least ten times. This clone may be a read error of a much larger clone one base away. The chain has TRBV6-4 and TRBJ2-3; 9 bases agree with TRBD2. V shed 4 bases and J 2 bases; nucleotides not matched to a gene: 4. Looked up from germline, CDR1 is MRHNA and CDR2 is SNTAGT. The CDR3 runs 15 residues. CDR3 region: CASSGLAGNTDTQYF. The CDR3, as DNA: TGTGCCAGCAGTGGCCTAGCGGGGAACACAGATACGCAGTATTTT.

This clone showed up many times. CDR3 coding DNA: TGTGCCAGTACGCTCGGCGGTAACCTTTACAATGAGCAGTTCTTC. Encoded protein: CASTLGGNLYNEQFF. The V and J genes are TRBV19 and TRBJ2-1, with D unresolved. Germline assignment: CDR1 LNHDA and CDR2 SQIVND (reference sequence). The CDR3 is 15 amino acids. Deletions cut 7 bases from V and 4 bases from J, with 17 bases between.

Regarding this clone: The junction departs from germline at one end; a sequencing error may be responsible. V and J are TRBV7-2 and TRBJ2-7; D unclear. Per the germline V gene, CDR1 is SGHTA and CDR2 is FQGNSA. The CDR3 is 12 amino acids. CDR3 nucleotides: TGTGCCAGCAGCTCAGAGGCCCGAGGCATTAACTTC. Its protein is CASSSEARGINF.

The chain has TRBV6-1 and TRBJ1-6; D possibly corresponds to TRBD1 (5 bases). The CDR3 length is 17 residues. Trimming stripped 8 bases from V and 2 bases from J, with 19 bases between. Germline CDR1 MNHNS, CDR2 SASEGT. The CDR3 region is CASGTVRDWAYNSPLHF. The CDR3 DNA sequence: TGTGCCAGCGGAACTGTCAGGGATTGGGCCTATAATTCACCCCTCCACTTT.

The CDR3 region is CATSRGVGELFF. The CDR3 DNA follows: TGTGCCACCAGCAGAGGGGTCGGGGAGCTGTTTTTT. The chain is built from TRBV15 and TRBJ2-2, with D uncertain. V was trimmed by 1 base and J by 7 bases, leaving 4 bases between them. The length of the CDR3 is 12 residues. Germline CDR1 and CDR2: LNHNV and YYDKDF (reference sequence).

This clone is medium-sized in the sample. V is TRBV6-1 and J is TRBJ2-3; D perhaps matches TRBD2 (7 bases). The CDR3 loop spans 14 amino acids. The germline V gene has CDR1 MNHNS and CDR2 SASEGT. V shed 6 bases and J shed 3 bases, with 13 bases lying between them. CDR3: CASRRGGGTDTQYF. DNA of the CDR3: TGTGCCAGCAGGAGGGGGGGTGGGACAGATACGCAGTATTTT.

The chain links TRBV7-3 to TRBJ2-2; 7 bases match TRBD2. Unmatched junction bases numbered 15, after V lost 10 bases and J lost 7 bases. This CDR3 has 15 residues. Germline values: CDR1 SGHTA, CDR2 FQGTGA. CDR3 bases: TGTGCCACCGCGCTGGACGGCGGGAGCGTCGGGGAGCTGTTTTTT. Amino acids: CATALDGGSVGELFF.

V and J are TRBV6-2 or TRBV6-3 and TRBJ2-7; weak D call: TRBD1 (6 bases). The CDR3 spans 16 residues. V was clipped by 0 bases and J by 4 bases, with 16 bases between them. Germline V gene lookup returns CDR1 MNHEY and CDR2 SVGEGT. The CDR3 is CASSYSPEQGGYEQYF. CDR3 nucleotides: TGTGCCAGCAGTTACTCACCTGAACAGGGTGGGTACGAGCAGTACTTC.